Sequencing of this T cell receptor beta chain was carried out in a study of post-analysis software for immune sequencing data. At the level of the study: Included courses were relapsing-remitting and secondary progressive multiple sclerosis; progressive-relapsing multiple sclerosis was also included. The study's findings and limits: When compared against controls, multiple sclerosis patients showed significantly lower normalized Chao1 diversity. Roughly five TRBV segments appeared more often in patients than in controls, and TRBV5-6, TRBV5-1 and TRBV20-1 were among these. Samples sharing a preparation batch grouped tightly together when assessed by F measure.

cDNA libraries of TCR beta carried unique molecular identifiers. Input of roughly 0.95 to 11 million T cells yielded roughly 0.5 million cDNA molecules. In TCRdb, the PCR reads were re-called with MiXCR into one record per CDR3 protein. Of roughly 580,000 distinct CDR3 sequences in the sample, roughly 47% were seen once. Worth noting for this clonotype: What it recognizes is unknown.

CDR1 and CDR2 from the germline V gene are SGHRS and YFSETQ. The CDR3 consists of 14 residues. With V trimmed by 4 bases and J by 7 bases, 10 bases remained unmatched. This clonotype originated in a girl between 10 and 17 years old with multiple sclerosis. The sequencing input was blood. V gene TRBV5-1 combines with J gene TRBJ1-1; 7 bases line up with TRBD1. In DNA form, the CDR3 reads TGCGCCAGCAGCCCCCGGGAGGGGGCAGGTGAAGCTTTCTTT. Protein product: CASSPREGAGEAFF.